Listed below are T cell receptor beta chains from one sample, sequenced in a study of early T cells in non-severe SARS-CoV-2 infection. Each CDR3 protein gets one entry after TCRdb re-called the 5' RACE reads with MiXCR. The repertoire holds tens of thousands of distinct CDR3 sequences, with under 8.5% as singletons. Material: whole blood, obtained at baseline. The receptors originated from an adult who was a healthcare worker with PCR-confirmed SARS-CoV-2 infection or an uninfected control (not recorded which). The CDR3 runs from the conserved cysteine through the conserved F or W.

>TRBJ2-1|TRBV29-1
CSVEDAGGRNEQFF
>TRBJ2-3|TRBV7-3
CASSSPSNGFSTDTQYF
>TRBJ2-3|TRBV6-4
CASSGRGEGTDTQYF
>TRBJ2-7|TRBV21-1
CASSNRDRDYEQYF
>TRBJ2-7|TRBV29-1
CSVSTGEQYF
>TRBJ2-1|TRBV5-1
CASSLDINVWDNEQFF
>TRBJ2-7|TRBV5-5
CASSYLKPGHPYEQYF
>TRBJ2-1|TRBV27
CASSFEGQGADEQFF
>TRBJ1-2|TRBV7-6
CASSLAPGLANYGYTF
>TRBJ2-7|TRBV7-2
CASSLVNSGGNSYEQYF
>TRBJ2-7|TRBV5-1
CASSFLAGYEQYF
>TRBJ2-2|TRBV7-7
CASSLEATGELFF
>TRBJ1-5|TRBV7-9
CASASTDDQPQHF
>TRBJ2-1|TRBV6-2/TRBV6-3
CASRSFRVLDNEQFF
>TRBJ1-1|TRBV6-2/TRBV6-3
CASSYSGQGWTEAFF
>TRBJ2-5|TRBV20-1
CSARDRVGLETQYF
>TRBJ2-5|TRBV29-1
CSVGQQETQYF
>TRBJ1-1|TRBV6-6
CASSYPGGGIEAFF
>TRBJ1-1|TRBV28
CASSLFPFQGVGMNTEAFF
>TRBJ2-7|TRBV7-2
CASSRLGDEQYF
>TRBJ2-3|TRBV28
CASSSPFRLTGTDTQYF
>TRBJ2-2|TRBV29-1
CSVEQGANTGELFF
>TRBJ2-1|TRBV5-4
CASSEGEAAEQFF
>TRBJ2-1|TRBV9
CASSVASGGVSSYNEQFF
>TRBJ2-1|TRBV3-1
CASSPDTGPNEQFF
>TRBJ2-7|TRBV5-1
CASSWVRGSYEQYF
>TRBJ2-1|TRBV4-3
CASSQVPAGHNEQFF
>TRBJ2-1|TRBV20-1
CSVTEGGLEQFF
>TRBJ2-7|TRBV12-3/TRBV12-4
CASKRGQLRPGYLYEQYF
>TRBJ2-5|TRBV7-2
CASSKAGEMTQYF
>TRBJ2-5|TRBV4-3
CASSQDPEETQYF
>TRBJ2-1|TRBV9
CASSVEANFYNEQFF
>TRBJ2-5|TRBV20-1
CGGGKRGLETQYF
>TRBJ1-2|TRBV7-2
CASSLNVRGLDGYTF
>TRBJ2-5|TRBV27
CASSLSSGLPGETQYF
>TRBJ1-2|TRBV19
CASSMQGTYGYTF
>TRBJ2-7|TRBV11-2
CASSPTGDEQYF
>TRBJ1-3|TRBV7-6
CASSRAGTPGNTIYF
>TRBJ1-6|TRBV3-1
CASNGANSPLHF
>TRBJ2-5|TRBV4-3
CASSRQRGVETQYF
>TRBJ2-1|TRBV7-9
CASSLGTGADEQFF
>TRBJ2-3|TRBV11-2
CASSGGVTRDTQYF
>TRBJ2-1|TRBV20-1
CSGDDRVDEQFF
>TRBJ2-5|TRBV2
CASSGQETQYF
>TRBJ1-4|TRBV20-1
CSVRNHLNEKLFF
>TRBJ2-2|TRBV7-6
CASSLARLRNTGELFF
>TRBJ2-3|TRBV3-1
CASSQRTTDTQYF
>TRBJ2-7|TRBV6-6
CASSSRYEQYF
>TRBJ1-1|TRBV10-2
CASSRGNTEAFF
>TRBJ2-5|TRBV4-2
CASSRSGAEYQETQYF
>TRBJ2-5|TRBV7-2
CASRRLAGNQETQYF
>TRBJ1-1|TRBV6-2/TRBV6-3
CATRDRSVNTEAFF
>TRBJ2-2|TRBV12-3/TRBV12-4
CASRSLAGGWTGELFF
>TRBJ2-3|TRBV7-9
CASSFSDGVWNF
>TRBJ2-7|TRBV20-1
CSARAVMRGQYF